The rows below give T cell receptor beta chains drawn from one sample of a study of blood T cell repertoires in COVID-19. Data came from immunoSEQ multiplex PCR; TCRdb stores just in-frame clones and leaves some out. The data contain 200,000 to 250,000 clones, 82% of them singletons. The sequenced material came from peripheral blood. The receptor source for this set is a woman of 80 years or more with COVID-19, enrolled during active disease. The CDR3 runs from the conserved cysteine through the conserved F or W. A D gene is named only where the DNA matches it firmly. Part of the rows lack a size; the others show once, few, many or a class for expanded clones.

>TRBD1|TRBV20-1|TRBJ1-5|.
TGCAGTGCTTTTACAGGGGTGTCCCAGCATTTT
CSAFTGVSQHF
>.|TRBV7-9|TRBJ2-7|.
TGTGCCAGCAGCTCCTCTCTACCTTTTCCAGCGTTTACCTACGAGCAGTACTTC
CASSSSLPFPAFTYEQYF
>TRBD1|TRBV27|TRBJ1-1|.
TGTGCCAGCAGTGCCTTAAGACAGGGGGCGGGAGGCACTGAAGCTTTCTTT
CASSALRQGAGGTEAFF
>TRBD2|TRBV28|TRBJ2-1|.
TGTGCCAGCACATCCGGACTAGCGGCAAACAATGAGCAGTTCTTC
CASTSGLAANNEQFF
>.|TRBV29-1|TRBJ2-1|.
TGCAGCGCCGTCCGAGAGGGCAATGAGCAGTTCTTC
CSAVREGNEQFF
>.|TRBV29-1|TRBJ2-1|.
TGCAGCGTTGCCAACAATGAGCAGTTCTTC
CSVANNEQFF
>.|TRBV24-1|TRBJ1-2|.
TGTGCCACCCGTAGGAAAGGGTTGGGGGGTGGCTACACCTTC
CATRRKGLGGGYTF
>TRBD2|TRBV18|TRBJ2-2|.
TGTGCCAGCTCACCCCGGCTAGCGGAGAACACCGGGGAGCTGTTTTTT
CASSPRLAENTGELFF
>.|TRBV5-5|TRBJ1-2|.
TGTGCCAGCAGCCACACGACAGGATTTAACTATGGCTACACCTTC
CASSHTTGFNYGYTF
>.|TRBV7-2|TRBJ2-2|.
TGTGCCAGCAGCTTGGGCCAACGGAGGGGGGAGCTGTTTTTT
CASSLGQRRGELFF
>TRBD2|TRBV19|TRBJ2-7|.
TGTGCCAGTAGTATTGTGGTGGCTAGCGGGAACTCACGGAGCTCCTACGAGCAGTACTTC
CASSIVVASGNSRSSYEQYF
>.|TRBV3-1/TRBV3-2|TRBJ1-4|.
TGTGCCAGCAGCCCAGGTCTCGCAACTAATGAAAAACTGTTTTTT
CASSPGLATNEKLFF
>TRBD1|TRBV7-2|TRBJ1-2|.
TGTGCCAGCAGCTACGGGACAGGGCCCTATGACTACACCTTC
CASSYGTGPYDYTF
>.|TRBV2|TRBJ1-1|.
TGTGCCAGCAGTGACGGGGGGGCAGGGGAAGCTTTCTTT
CASSDGGAGEAFF
>.|TRBV9|TRBJ2-1|once
TGTGCCAGCAGCCCCGAAGGGGGTCAGTACAATGAGCAGTTCTTC
CASSPEGGQYNEQFF
>TRBD1|TRBV18|TRBJ1-1|.
TGTGCCAGCTCGCAACAACCGGGACAGGGACTCGACGGTTTCTTT
CASSQQPGQGLDGFF
>.|TRBV9|TRBJ2-2|.
TGTGCCAGCAGCGTAGCGGGGGTCGGCACCGGGGAGCTGTTTTTT
CASSVAGVGTGELFF
>.|TRBV28|TRBJ2-5|once
TGTGCCAGCAGGTGGGGCGCCGAAGAGACCCAGTACTTC
CASRWGAEETQYF
>TRBD2|TRBV3-1/TRBV3-2|TRBJ2-3|once
TGTGCCAGCAGCCAAGATCCTAAGCGGGAGACCATCCTCACAGATACGCAGTATTTT
CASSQDPKRETILTDTQYF
>TRBD2|TRBV5-6|TRBJ2-1|.
TGTGCCAGCAGCTTGCTAACTAGCGGGGGGCAATCCTACAATGAGCAGTTCTTC
CASSLLTSGGQSYNEQFF
>.|TRBV7-8|TRBJ1-5|.
TGTGCCAGCAGCTTAGGGGGGGGCCTGTATCAGCCCCAGCATTTT
CASSLGGGLYQPQHF
>TRBD2|TRBV7-2|TRBJ2-5|.
TGTGCCAGCAGCCTTTCCGGGACTAGCGGGCTCACTCAGTACTTC
CASSLSGTSGLTQYF
>TRBD1|TRBV12-5|TRBJ2-2|.
TGTGCTAGTGGTTCCGGACAGGGGAGCACCGGGGAGCTGTTTTTT
CASGSGQGSTGELFF
>.|TRBV15|TRBJ2-5|few
TGTGCCACCAGCAGAGGCACTGACAGCGAGACCCAGTACTTC
CATSRGTDSETQYF
>.|TRBV28|TRBJ1-6|.
TGTGCCAGCAGTTATCAGGCAGCCTATAATTCACCCCTCCACTTT
CASSYQAAYNSPLHF
>TRBD2|TRBV9|TRBJ2-5|few
TGTGCCAGCAGCATAACCGGGGATGGGAGGGGGACCCAGTACTTC
CASSITGDGRGTQYF
>.|TRBV13|TRBJ2-7|.
TGTGCCAGCAGCTTTAGCACCTACGAGCAGTACTTC
CASSFSTYEQYF
>.|TRBV19|TRBJ2-7|.
TGTGCCAGTAGTAGGACGGGGTCGGGCTTCGAGCAGTACTTC
CASSRTGSGFEQYF
>.|TRBV11-2|TRBJ1-3|.
TGTGCCAGCAGCCCCGGCAGGGCACCTGGAAACACCATATATTTT
CASSPGRAPGNTIYF
>TRBD2|TRBV11-2|TRBJ2-5|.
TGTGCCAGCAGCTGGGGGGGGAAAGAGACCCAGTACTTC
CASSWGGKETQYF
>.|TRBV29-1|TRBJ2-1|.
TGCAGCGTTGTAGGGGAATCCTACAATGAGCAGTTCTTC
CSVVGESYNEQFF
>TRBD1|TRBV19|TRBJ1-1|.
TGTGCCAGTAGTACACCAGGGGGCCGGAACACTGAAGCTTTCTTT
CASSTPGGRNTEAFF
>TRBD1|TRBV23-1|TRBJ1-2|.
TGCGCCAGCAGTCAATCGGGGGTAACAGGGGATCTGGCAAGCTACACCTTC
CASSQSGVTGDLASYTF
>.|TRBV15|TRBJ2-3|.
TGTGCCACCAGCAGAAAGGGTGGCGGGGCTATTCCAGATACGCAGTATTTT
CATSRKGGGAIPDTQYF
>.|TRBV5-6|TRBJ2-1|once
TGTGCCAGCAGCTGGAGCGTTAGCTCCTACAATGAGCAGTTCTTC
CASSWSVSSYNEQFF
>TRBD1|TRBV19|TRBJ1-6|few
TGTGCCACCCAGACAGGGGGCAGAAATTCACCCCTCCACTTT
CATQTGGRNSPLHF
>.|TRBV12-3/TRBV12-4|TRBJ1-4|.
TGTGCCAGCAGCCTGAGGATTAATGAAAAACTGTTTTTT
CASSLRINEKLFF